What follows are 12 T cell receptor beta chains derived from one specimen sequenced in a study of T cells in tuberculosis (dated by TCRdb to 2017 to 2018). Libraries were made using the immunoSEQ multiplex PCR assay. What TCRdb holds here is the immuneACCESS table cut down to in-frame rearrangements. Part of the clones is not present; checked against another copy, under half of the missing clones reflect an unresolved V gene, and the others are unexplained. Recorded for this sample are 55,000 to 70,000 clones; 65% to 90% of them occurred a single time. Jointly, the top ten make up roughly 12% of the sample. Thawed, overnight-rested PBMC were stained with GMM-loaded CD1B tetramer, a Live/Dead dye and anti-CD3, then sorted on a FACS Aria II. C32 glucose monomycolate purified from Rhodococcus equi was loaded onto CD1B tetramers. The sample comprised CD1b-GMM tetramer-negative cells sorted from PBMCs. The intended sense of this specimen's cell subset or site label: T cells not binding CD1B-GMM tetramer, sorted from same donor. These receptors all stem from an adult woman with latent tuberculosis.

CDR3 in amino acids: CASSLRSLAVSTDTQYF. CDR3 bases: TGTGCCAGCAGCTTGAGGAGTCTAGCGGTCAGCACAGATACGCAGTATTTT. The chain has TRBV5-8 and TRBJ2-3; 7 nucleotides align to TRBD2. The CDR3 is 17 amino acids. Trimming took 1 base from V and 0 from J; bases not matched to a gene: 8. Germline CDR1 is SGHTS and CDR2 is YDEGEE.

J is TRBJ2-7 and V is TRBV7-2; 9 positions agree with TRBD1. The ends lost 5 bases at V and 5 bases at J; junction bases unmatched: 4. Germline V gene sequence: CDR1 SGHTA, CDR2 FQGNSA. This CDR3 has 13 residues. CDR3 sequence: CASSPGQGNEQYF. CDR3 nucleotide sequence: TGTGCCAGCAGCCCCGGACAGGGGAACGAGCAGTACTTC. Based on the CDR3 plus reference TRBV7-2 and TRBJ2-7, the full variable domain is GAGVSQSPSNKVTEKGKDVELRCDPISGHTALYWYRQSLGQGLEFLIYFQGNSAPDKSGLPSDRFSAERTGGSVSTLTIQRTQQEDSAVYLCASSPGQGNEQYFGPGTRLTVT.

The chain links TRBV18 to TRBJ1-5, with D tentatively TRBD1 (5 bases). V dropped 3 bases and J dropped 6 bases, with 18 bases sitting between them. The CDR3 sequence is 16 residues long. CDR1 is KGHSH, CDR2 LQKENI, per germline. The CDR3 here is CASSPSPGGMGQPQHF. The CDR3 bases are TGTGCCAGCTCACCCTCCCCCGGGGGAATGGGTCAGCCCCAGCATTTT.

The V and J genes are TRBV2 and TRBJ1-5, with a tentative D call TRBD1 (5 bases). Trimming left V 4 bases short and J 2 bases short, with 12 bases between. CDR1 and CDR2 (germline): SNHLY, FYNNEI. The CDR3 totals 15 residues. DNA for the CDR3: TGTGCCAGCAGTGGCGCCGGGGGTGGCAATCAGCCCCAGCATTTT. Amino acid sequence: CASSGAGGGNQPQHF.

This chain uses TRBV7-9 with TRBJ1-2; 9 nucleotides align to TRBD1. The length of the CDR3 is 14 residues. Germline trimming cut 4 bases from V and 7 bases from J; bases unmatched to any gene: 7. Germline CDR1 reads SEHNR; CDR2 reads FQNEAQ (reference sequence). The CDR3 region has the DNA TGTGCCAGCAGCTCCTCGGGGGACAGGGCTGGCTACACCTTC. It yields the protein CASSSSGDRAGYTF.

The chain joins TRBV28 to TRBJ1-5; D call uncertain. The CDR3 extends over 15 amino acids. Per the germline V gene, CDR1 is MDHEN and CDR2 is SYDVKM. V was pared by 8 bases and J by 1 base, with 15 bases between. The CDR3 spells CASSGASGSNQPQHF. CDR3 bases: TGTGCCAGCTCAGGCGCCAGTGGGAGCAATCAGCCCCAGCATTTT.

This clone was counted only a few times. The chain has TRBV5-4 and TRBJ2-7; TRBD1 might be the D (6 bases). Germline CDR1 reads SGHNT; CDR2 reads YYREEE (reference sequence). There are 14 residues in the CDR3. The ends were cut back, 1 base at V and 2 bases at J, with 10 bases in the middle. Here the CDR3 DNA reads TGTGCCAGCAGCTTGAAACAGGGAGCCTACGAGCAGTACTTC. Translation: CASSLKQGAYEQYF.

This clone has more than one count but fewer than ten. The V call is TRBV7-9, the J call TRBJ1-2, with D possibly being TRBD1 (6 bases). Trimming pared 5 bases from V and 0 bases from J, leaving 10 bases between. The CDR3 is made up of 14 amino acids. The germline CDR1 and CDR2 sequences are SEHNR and FQNEAQ (reference sequence). The CDR3 here is CASSRSGANYGYTF. The CDR3 DNA is TGTGCCAGCAGCCGGTCAGGGGCTAACTATGGCTACACCTTC.

CDR3 protein: CASSQSAGGTEAFF. The CDR3 region has the DNA TGTGCCAGCAGCCAATCGGCGGGGGGGACTGAAGCTTTCTTT. The rearrangement uses TRBV16 and TRBJ1-1, with TRBD1 as a possible D gene (5 bases). V lost 0 bases and J lost 5, with 10 bases in between. The CDR3 covers 14 residues. CDR1 is KGHSY and CDR2 is FQNENV in the germline V gene.

V and J are TRBV6-1 and TRBJ2-5; D is ambiguous. The germline CDR1 and CDR2 sequences are MNHNS and SASEGT. With 6 bases removed from V and 2 bases from J, the gap between germline ends came to 10 bases. The CDR3 runs 13 residues. This chain's CDR3 is CASSPSLQETQYF. CDR3 nucleotides: TGTGCCAGCAGCCCCTCCTTACAAGAGACCCAGTACTTC.

This clone was seen more than once but under ten times. The V gene is TRBV7-9, the J gene TRBJ2-6; 11 bases line up with TRBD1. Germline lookup yields CDR1 SEHNR and CDR2 FQNEAQ (reference sequence). After removal of 5 bases from V and 3 bases from J, the junction contained 6 bases not matched to a gene. CDR3 size: 17 residues. The CDR3 here is CASSPGQGAGGANVLTF. The CDR3 DNA reads TGTGCCAGCAGCCCTGGACAGGGGGCAGGTGGGGCCAACGTCCTGACTTTC.

This sequence joins TRBV4-3 and TRBJ2-1, with 7 bases that match TRBD1. The V and J ends lost 1 base and 4 bases, in that order; junction bases with no gene match: 10. The CDR3 consists of 17 residues. The V gene's germline CDR1 is LGHNA and CDR2 YSLEER. CDR3 amino acids: CASSQVRFRDRYNEQFF. The CDR3 DNA sequence: TGCGCCAGCAGCCAAGTACGATTCCGGGACAGATACAATGAGCAGTTCTTC.